This T cell receptor beta chain was identified in a study of blood T cells in healthy people across ages. A second PCR, run for about 7 to 12 cycles, used a sample-barcoded 5' primer plus a J-beta primer mix. TCRdb independently ran MiXCR on the 5' RACE reads; one entry per CDR3 protein. The table lists some 900,000 distinct CDR3 sequences, about 28% of them singletons, with 17% in the top ten. This CDR3 comprises 13 residues. Deletions cut 3 bases from V and 8 bases from J, with 13 bases between. The germline CDR1 and CDR2 sequences are LGHNA and YSLEER. The sample holds many counts of this clonotype.

The rearrangement links TRBV4-3 to TRBJ1-2; no clear D. The clonotype originates from a woman over 75 in good health. The sequenced sample was blood. Written as DNA, the CDR3 is TGCGCCAGCAGCCAGGAAACCCCTGGAGGCTACACCTTC. This translates into CASSQETPGGYTF.